A single sample gave rise to the 26 T cell receptor beta chains below, sequenced in a study of blood T cell repertoires in COVID-19. The data were produced by immunoSEQ multiplex PCR, yet TCRdb's version contains in-frame clones alone and is incomplete. This table has about 180,000 clones, about three quarters appearing once. Sequenced: peripheral blood. These receptors all stem from a woman aged 80 or older with COVID-19, enrolled during active disease.

This chain uses TRBV6-5 with TRBJ2-7; TRBD1 matches 8 bases. V shed 7 bases and J 6 bases; nucleotides not matched to a gene: 8. The V gene's germline CDR1 is MNHEY and CDR2 SVGAGI. CDR3 length equals 13 residues. CDR3 DNA sequence: TGTGCCAGCACCGACCCAGGGGGCCTCGAGCAGTACTTC. It translates to CASTDPGGLEQYF.

V is TRBV6-6 and J is TRBJ1-2; 9 bases map to TRBD1. CDR1 is MNHNY, CDR2 SVGAGI, per germline (reference sequence). The CDR3 sequence is 14 residues long. The J segment lost 7 bases and the V segment lost 8 bases, leaving 11 bases of the junction unmatched. The CDR3 region has the DNA TGTGCCAGCGACCCGGACAGGGGCAGGAGTGGCTACACCTTC. It specifies CASDPDRGRSGYTF.

CDR3 sequence: CASSRTSGRGNEQFF. The CDR3 nucleotides read TGTGCCAGCAGCAGGACTAGCGGGAGGGGGAATGAGCAGTTCTTC. This chain joins TRBV7-8 and TRBJ2-1; 15 nucleotides match TRBD2. The CDR3 covers 15 residues. The germline CDR1 and CDR2 sequences are SGHVS and FQNEAQ. The J segment lost 7 bases and the V segment lost 5 bases, leaving 3 bases of the junction unmatched.

The chain uses TRBV7-9 and TRBJ1-4, with TRBD1 as a possible D gene (6 bases). CDR1 is SEHNR and CDR2 is FQNEAQ in the germline V gene (reference sequence). This CDR3 contains 13 residues. V was pared by 4 bases and J by 7 bases, with 10 bases between. This CDR3 is CASSWVQGEKLFF. The CDR3 DNA reads as TGTGCCAGCAGCTGGGTACAGGGTGAAAAACTGTTTTTT.

The chain joins TRBV3-1 (or the pseudogene TRBV3-2) to TRBJ2-7; 8 bases match TRBD1. CDR3 length: 18 amino acids. Looked up from germline, CDR1 is LGHDT and CDR2 is YNNKEL (reference sequence). V lost 4 bases and J lost 3; bases outside the gene matches: 17. DNA of the CDR3: TGTGCCAGCAGCCTGACAGGGGAAAAATTCTCTCCCCACTACGAGCAGTACTTC. This sequence encodes CASSLTGEKFSPHYEQYF.

CDR3 protein: CASSRLAGVNEQFF. CDR3 DNA sequence: TGTGCCAGCAGTCGACTAGCGGGAGTCAATGAGCAGTTCTTC. V and J are TRBV2 and TRBJ2-1; the match to TRBD2 covers 12 bases. With V trimmed by 5 bases and J by 6 bases, 2 bases remained unmatched. CDR1 is SNHLY, CDR2 FYNNEI, per germline. This CDR3 has 14 amino acids.

The CDR3 coding sequence is TGTGCCTGGAGTCGGAGGGCCGCAAACACTGAAGCTTTCTTT. It specifies CAWSRRAANTEAFF. The chain links TRBV30 to TRBJ1-1, with no clear D. CDR3 size: 14 residues. Per germline, CDR1 GTSNPN and CDR2 SVGIG (reference sequence). Between the trimmed V and J ends, which lost 2 bases and 2 bases, there was a span of 12 bases.

This chain joins TRBV7-2 and TRBJ2-7; 9 bases fit TRBD1. With V trimmed by 2 bases and J by 5 bases, 10 bases remained unmatched. Germline-derived CDR1 and CDR2 are SGHTA and FQGNSA. The CDR3 covers 16 residues. CDR3 sequence reads: CASSLSPGQGRHEQYF. CDR3 DNA sequence: TGTGCCAGCAGCTTATCCCCGGGACAGGGAAGACACGAGCAGTACTTC.

The CDR3 spells CASRTVQGRDYGYTF. Here the CDR3 DNA reads TGTGCCAGCCGAACCGTACAGGGGCGAGACTATGGCTACACCTTC. The rearrangement links TRBV6-6 to TRBJ1-2; 7 bases are a match to TRBD1. Germline loops: CDR1 MNHNY, CDR2 SVGAGI (reference sequence). The V and J ends lost 8 bases and 3 bases, in that order; junction bases with no gene match: 12. The CDR3 has 15 residues.

The chain employs TRBV7-9 and TRBJ2-7; tentative D call: TRBD1 (5 bases). There are 14 residues in the CDR3. Trimming took 0 bases from V and 7 from J, leaving 13 bases between them. CDR1 SEHNR and CDR2 FQNEAQ come from the germline V gene (reference sequence). The CDR3 coding sequence is TGTGCCAGCAGCTTAGCGCAGGGTCTGGAGGAGCAGTACTTC. Protein product: CASSLAQGLEEQYF.

This chain links TRBV2 with TRBJ2-7; 11 nucleotides agree with TRBD2. This CDR3 is built from 17 residues. V was clipped by 3 bases and J by 7 bases; unmatched bases: 14. Per germline, CDR1 SNHLY and CDR2 FYNNEI. The CDR3 DNA reads as TGTGCCAGCAGTGAGGTGGTAGCGGGGGGGCCCCTGGGAGAGCAGTACTTC. It codes for CASSEVVAGGPLGEQYF.

This chain joins TRBV4-3 and TRBJ2-5; a weak D match, TRBD2 (7 bases). V lost 3 bases to trimming and J lost 2 bases, with 19 bases between them. Germline-derived CDR1 and CDR2 are LGHNA and YSLEER. This CDR3 spans 17 amino acids. CDR3 bases: TGCGCCAGCAGCCACCGCGGGGGCGGGTTGGGACAAGAGACCCAGTACTTC. It is translated as CASSHRGGGLGQETQYF.

This clone has only one observation. The V call is TRBV5-4, the J call TRBJ2-5; no reliable D call. This CDR3 is 12 amino acids long. The V end was cut by 4 bases, the J end by 4 bases, with 8 bases between. CDR1 and CDR2 from the germline V gene are SGHNT and YYREEE (reference sequence). Written as DNA, the CDR3 is TGTGCCAGCAGCGCGGATCGAGAGACCCAGTACTTC. This encodes CASSADRETQYF.

The chain is built from TRBV28 and TRBJ1-2, with TRBD1 identical over 9 bases. There are 15 residues in the CDR3. Germline assignment: CDR1 MDHEN and CDR2 SYDVKM. V lost 3 bases, J lost 1 base, and 3 bases stayed unmatched. CDR3 sequence reads: CASSFGTGSNYGYTF. CDR3 nucleotides: TGTGCCAGCAGTTTTGGGACAGGGAGTAACTATGGCTACACCTTC.

The V and J genes are TRBV21-1 and TRBJ2-2; TRBD2 is taken as the D call from the table, unchecked against the DNA. TRBV21-1 is labeled a pseudogene. CDR3 size: 17 residues. The CDR3 region has the DNA TGTGCCAGCAGCAAATTATGGGGGGGCCGGAGCACCGGGGAGCTGTTTTTT. The encoded protein is CASSKLWGGRSTGELFF.

The V and J genes are TRBV7-2 and TRBJ2-1; TRBD2 matches 9 bases. Per the germline V gene, CDR1 is SGHTA and CDR2 is FQGNSA. V trimming: 1 base; J trimming: 6 bases; junction bases outside the gene matches: 7. CDR3 size: 16 residues. CDR3 amino acids: CASSLGGGTSFNEQFF. DNA of the CDR3: TGTGCCAGCAGCTTAGGCGGGGGGACTAGCTTCAATGAGCAGTTCTTC. Filled out from reference TRBV7-2 and TRBJ2-1, the complete variable domain reads GAGVSQSPSNKVTEKGKDVELRCDPISGHTALYWYRQSLGQGLEFLIYFQGNSAPDKSGLPSDRFSAERTGGSVSTLTIQRTQQEDSAVYLCASSLGGGTSFNEQFFGPGTRLTVL.

CDR3 bases: TGTGCCAGCCACAGGGCCCGAAGGTCCACTGAAGCTTTCTTT. This gives the protein CASHRARRSTEAFF. The V and J genes are TRBV19 and TRBJ1-1; D is possibly TRBD1 (6 bases). The CDR3 runs to 14 residues. CDR1 and CDR2 (germline): LNHDA, SQIVND (reference sequence). The V end lost 9 bases, the J end lost 4 bases, and 18 bases lay between the germline ends.

This clone was recorded only once. V usage is TRBV5-6 and J usage is TRBJ1-4, with 11 bases aligning to TRBD1. The trim removed 4 bases at V and 3 bases at J, leaving 2 bases unmatched. CDR3 size: 15 residues. Germline-derived CDR1 and CDR2 are SGHDT and YYEEEE. The CDR3 bases are TGTGCCAGCAGCCCGGGACAGGGGGCTAATGAAAAACTGTTTTTT. Amino acids: CASSPGQGANEKLFF.

CDR3 coding DNA: TGTGCCACCAGCAGCGTAAGACAGGGGTTGAGGGATTCACCCCTCCACTTT. It encodes CATSSVRQGLRDSPLHF. V and J are TRBV15 and TRBJ1-6, with 8 bases fitting TRBD1. This CDR3 is 17 amino acids long. Germline V gene data show CDR1 as LNHNV and CDR2 as YYDKDF (reference sequence). V shed 3 bases, J shed 8 bases, and the junction held 12 bases outside the gene matches.

This sequence joins TRBV2 and TRBJ2-1, with 15 bases that match TRBD2. Trimming removed 6 bases from V and 7 bases from J; junction bases left unmatched: 4. Germline values: CDR1 SNHLY, CDR2 FYNNEI. This CDR3 has 15 residues. The CDR3 loop reads CASRAGTSGRNEQFF. CDR3 in DNA: TGTGCCAGCAGAGCCGGGACTAGCGGGAGGAATGAGCAGTTCTTC.

The J gene is TRBJ1-5, the V gene TRBV27; D possibly corresponds to TRBD1 (5 bases). The V end lost 2 bases, the J end lost 2 bases, and 10 bases lay between the germline ends. The germline CDR1 and CDR2 sequences are MNHEY and SMNVEV (reference sequence). The CDR3 spans 15 residues. The CDR3 sequence: CASSLRGGGNQPQHF. DNA for the CDR3: TGTGCCAGCAGTTTAAGGGGAGGCGGCAATCAGCCCCAGCATTTT.

This chain connects TRBV5-1 to TRBJ2-2; tentatively, D is TRBD1 (6 bases). The CDR3 has 14 residues. Germline V gene data show CDR1 as SGHRS and CDR2 as YFSETQ. The V gene lost 2 bases and the J gene lost 7 bases, with 12 bases spanning the gap. CDR3 nucleotides: TGCGCCAGCAGCTTACAGGGCGTCGGCGGGGAGCTGTTTTTT. Its translation: CASSLQGVGGELFF.

The CDR3 DNA is TGCGCCAGCAGTGTCCAAACGGGAATAGGGGGCAGTCGGAATGAGCAGTTCTTC. Its translation: CASSVQTGIGGSRNEQFF. The chain is built from TRBV10-1 and TRBJ2-1; 7 nucleotides align to TRBD1. The ends lost 4 bases at V and 7 bases at J; junction bases unmatched: 19. The CDR3 spans 18 residues. Germline V gene lookup returns CDR1 WNHNN and CDR2 SYGVQD (reference sequence).

The V and J genes are TRBV19 and TRBJ2-4; D is unclear. Germline CDR1 and CDR2: LNHDA and SQIVND (reference sequence). The CDR3 covers 12 residues. Between the trimmed V and J ends, which lost 1 base and 5 bases, there was a span of 3 bases. The CDR3 DNA reads TGTGCCAGTAGTATAGGGCAAAACATTCAGTACTTC. It translates to CASSIGQNIQYF. The whole variable domain, filled in from reference TRBV19 and TRBJ2-4, reads DGGITQSPKYLFRKEGQNVTLSCEQNLNHDAMYWYRQDPGQGLRLIYYSQIVNDFQKGDIAEGYSVSREKKESFPLTVTSAQKNPTAFYLCASSIGQNIQYFGAGTRLSVL.

This sequence joins TRBV7-9 and TRBJ2-2; D uncertain. The CDR3 is made up of 13 amino acids. The ends were cut back, 6 bases at V and 5 bases at J, with 10 bases in the middle. In germline, CDR1 is SEHNR, CDR2 FQNEAQ (reference sequence). The CDR3 here is CASSSTRTGELFF. DNA of the CDR3: TGTGCCAGCAGTAGTACTCGAACCGGGGAGCTGTTTTTT.

The CDR3 DNA is TGCGCCAGCAGCCAAGATTGGGGCGGATTGTTCGCGAACACCGGGGAGCTGTTTTTT. This gives the protein CASSQDWGGLFANTGELFF. The chain recombines TRBV4-3 with TRBJ2-2; tentatively, D is TRBD1 (5 bases). Germline V gene sequence: CDR1 LGHNA, CDR2 YSLEER. Trimming shortened V by 0 bases and J by 0 bases, and 17 bases separated the two germline ends. This CDR3 is built from 19 residues.